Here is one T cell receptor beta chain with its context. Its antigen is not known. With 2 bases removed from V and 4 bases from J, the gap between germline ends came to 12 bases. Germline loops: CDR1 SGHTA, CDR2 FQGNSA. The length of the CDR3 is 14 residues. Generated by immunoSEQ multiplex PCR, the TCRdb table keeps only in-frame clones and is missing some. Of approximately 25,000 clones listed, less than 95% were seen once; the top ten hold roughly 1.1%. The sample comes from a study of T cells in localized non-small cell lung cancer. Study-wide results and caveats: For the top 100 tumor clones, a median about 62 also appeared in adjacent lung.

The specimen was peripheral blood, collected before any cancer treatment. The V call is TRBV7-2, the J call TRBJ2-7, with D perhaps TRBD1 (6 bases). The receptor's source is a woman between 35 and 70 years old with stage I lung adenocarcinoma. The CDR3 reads CASSLTGTTYEQYF. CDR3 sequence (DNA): TGTGCCAGCAGCTTAACAGGGACAACTTACGAGCAGTACTTC.